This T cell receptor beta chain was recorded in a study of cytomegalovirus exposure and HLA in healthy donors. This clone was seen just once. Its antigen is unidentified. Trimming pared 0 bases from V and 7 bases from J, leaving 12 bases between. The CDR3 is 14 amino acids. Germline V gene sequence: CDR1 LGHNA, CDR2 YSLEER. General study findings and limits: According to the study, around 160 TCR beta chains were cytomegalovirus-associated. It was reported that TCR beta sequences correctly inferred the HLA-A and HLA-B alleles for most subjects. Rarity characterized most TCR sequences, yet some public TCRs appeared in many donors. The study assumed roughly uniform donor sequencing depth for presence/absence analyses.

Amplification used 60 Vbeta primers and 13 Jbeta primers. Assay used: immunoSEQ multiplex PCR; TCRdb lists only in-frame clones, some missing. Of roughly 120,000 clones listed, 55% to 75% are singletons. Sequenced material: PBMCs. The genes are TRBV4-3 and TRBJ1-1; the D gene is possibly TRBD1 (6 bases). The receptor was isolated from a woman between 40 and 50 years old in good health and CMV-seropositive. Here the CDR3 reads CASSQDQGKDEAFF. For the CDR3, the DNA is TGCGCCAGCAGCCAAGATCAGGGGAAGGATGAAGCTTTCTTT.